This T cell receptor beta chain was obtained from a study of regulatory T cells in long-lasting Graves disease. Study-wide results and caveats: Persistent patients had more shared public clonotypes (about 2,800) than new patients (approximately 920).

The table lists this clonotype with many counts. The antigen remains unidentified. Time point specified: newly diagnosed GD, antithyroid drugs for less than 3 months. Generation of the TCR library employed RNA extracted from PBMCs. Xi'an, China, was home to the endocrinology department that provided patients. Tubes containing EDTA received 8 to 9.5 milliliters of drawn peripheral blood. Library construction for TCR beta used iRepertoire HTBI primers and Arm-PCR of CDR3 regions. TCRdb fed the multiplex PCR reads into MiXCR, producing one record per CDR3 protein. The table lists some 450,000 distinct CDR3 sequences, 16% of them singletons, with around 11% in the top ten. Per the germline V gene, CDR1 is MDHEN and CDR2 is SYDVKM. The CDR3 has 15 residues. Losses at the gene ends were 8 bases for V and 3 bases for J; bases not matched to a gene: 10. These same records also appear under a second study, on T cells in Graves' hyperthyroidism and ophthalmopathy. That work states: Most thyroid clonotypes expanded above 0.001 appeared in blood too.

The genes are TRBV28 and TRBJ1-2, with 9 bases aligning to TRBD1. The sample here was peripheral blood mononuclear cells (PBMCs), taken at new diagnosis, from a patient treated with antithyroid drugs. This receptor was identified in a woman aged 25-40 years with Graves disease. The CDR3 DNA sequence: TGTGCCAGCCGCTGGAACAGGGGGCGCGACTATGGCTACACCTTC. Amino acid sequence: CASRWNRGRDYGYTF.